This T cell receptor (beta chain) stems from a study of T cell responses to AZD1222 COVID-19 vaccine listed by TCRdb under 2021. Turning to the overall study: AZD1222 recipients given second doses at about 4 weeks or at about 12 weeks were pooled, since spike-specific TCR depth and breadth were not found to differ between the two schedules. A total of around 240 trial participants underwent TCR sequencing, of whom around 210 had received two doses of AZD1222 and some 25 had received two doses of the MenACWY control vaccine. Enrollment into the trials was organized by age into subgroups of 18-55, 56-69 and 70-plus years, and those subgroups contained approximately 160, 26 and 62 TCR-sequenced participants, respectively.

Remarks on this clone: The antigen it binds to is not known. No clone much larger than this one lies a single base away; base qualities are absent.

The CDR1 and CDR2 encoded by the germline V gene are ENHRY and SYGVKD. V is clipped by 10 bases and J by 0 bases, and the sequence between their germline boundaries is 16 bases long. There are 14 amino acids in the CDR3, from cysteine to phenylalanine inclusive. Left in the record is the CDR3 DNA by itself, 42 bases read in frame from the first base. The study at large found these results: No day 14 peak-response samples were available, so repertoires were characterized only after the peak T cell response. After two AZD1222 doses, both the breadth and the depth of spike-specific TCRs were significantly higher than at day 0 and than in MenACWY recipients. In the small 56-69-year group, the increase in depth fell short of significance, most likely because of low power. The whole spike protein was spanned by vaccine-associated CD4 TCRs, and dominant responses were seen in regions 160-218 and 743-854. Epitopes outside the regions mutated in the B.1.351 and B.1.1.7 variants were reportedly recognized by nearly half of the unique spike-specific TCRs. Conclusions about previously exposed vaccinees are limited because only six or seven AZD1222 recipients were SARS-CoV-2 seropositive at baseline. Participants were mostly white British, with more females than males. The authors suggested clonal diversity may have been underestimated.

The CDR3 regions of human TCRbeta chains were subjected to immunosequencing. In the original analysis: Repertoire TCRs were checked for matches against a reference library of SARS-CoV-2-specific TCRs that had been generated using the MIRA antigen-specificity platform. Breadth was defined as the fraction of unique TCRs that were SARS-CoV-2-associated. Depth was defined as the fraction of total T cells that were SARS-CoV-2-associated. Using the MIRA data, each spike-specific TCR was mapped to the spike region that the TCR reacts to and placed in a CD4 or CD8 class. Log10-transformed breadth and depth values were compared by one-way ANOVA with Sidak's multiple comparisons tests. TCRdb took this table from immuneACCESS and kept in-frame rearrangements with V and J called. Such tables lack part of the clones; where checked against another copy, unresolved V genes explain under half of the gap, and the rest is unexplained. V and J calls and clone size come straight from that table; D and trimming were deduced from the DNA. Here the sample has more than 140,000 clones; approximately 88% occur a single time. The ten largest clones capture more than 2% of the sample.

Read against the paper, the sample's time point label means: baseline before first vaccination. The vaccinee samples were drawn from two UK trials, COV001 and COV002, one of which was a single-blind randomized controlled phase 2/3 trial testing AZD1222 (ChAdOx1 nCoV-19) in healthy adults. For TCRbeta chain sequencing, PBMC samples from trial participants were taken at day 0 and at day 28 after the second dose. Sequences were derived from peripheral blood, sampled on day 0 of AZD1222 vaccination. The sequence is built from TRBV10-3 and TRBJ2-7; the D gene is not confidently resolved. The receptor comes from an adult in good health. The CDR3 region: CATSAGPYSYEQYF. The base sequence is TGTGCCACCTCAGCCGGGCCCTACTCCTACGAGCAGTACTTC.